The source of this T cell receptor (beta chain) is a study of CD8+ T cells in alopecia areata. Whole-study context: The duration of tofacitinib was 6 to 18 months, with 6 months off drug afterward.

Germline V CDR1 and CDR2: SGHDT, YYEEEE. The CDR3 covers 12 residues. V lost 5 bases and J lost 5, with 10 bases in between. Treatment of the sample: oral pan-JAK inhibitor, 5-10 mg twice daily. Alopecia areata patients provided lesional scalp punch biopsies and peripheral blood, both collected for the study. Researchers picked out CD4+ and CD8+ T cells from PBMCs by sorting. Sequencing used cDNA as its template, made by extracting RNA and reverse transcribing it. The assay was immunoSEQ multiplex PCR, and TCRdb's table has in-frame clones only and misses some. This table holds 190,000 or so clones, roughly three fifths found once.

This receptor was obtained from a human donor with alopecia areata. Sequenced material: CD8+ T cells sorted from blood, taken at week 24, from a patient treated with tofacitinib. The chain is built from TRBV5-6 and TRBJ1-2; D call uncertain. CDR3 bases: TGTGCCAGCAGTGCGGATATTTATGGCTACACCTTC. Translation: CASSADIYGYTF.